This TCR beta chain was recorded in a study of blood T cell repertoires in COVID-19. The wider study: The samples span acute and convalescent COVID-19 from the United States, Italy and Spain. Sample material is recorded as cDNA or gDNA derived from T cells, B-cell-depleted T cells, or PBMCs.

Authors' analysis steps: Cell counts per sample came from amplifying reference gene primers. Data came from immunoSEQ multiplex PCR; TCRdb stores just in-frame clones and leaves some out. The DNA gave D and trimming, while V, J and clone size come from that table. The sample lists hundreds of thousands of clones, roughly 80% seen once, with 4.7% in the top ten. Germline V CDR1 and CDR2: MNHNY, SVGAGI (reference sequence). Deletions cut 4 bases from V and 5 bases from J, with 14 bases between. The CDR3 contains 15 residues. Material for sequencing was peripheral blood. The chain recombines TRBV6-6 with TRBJ1-4; tentative D call: TRBD1 (6 bases). The receptor's source is an older woman with acute or convalescent COVID-19. DNA for the CDR3: TGTGCCAGCAGTTTAAGACAGGACCTAAATGAAAAACTGTTTTTT. Protein: CASSLRQDLNEKLFF.